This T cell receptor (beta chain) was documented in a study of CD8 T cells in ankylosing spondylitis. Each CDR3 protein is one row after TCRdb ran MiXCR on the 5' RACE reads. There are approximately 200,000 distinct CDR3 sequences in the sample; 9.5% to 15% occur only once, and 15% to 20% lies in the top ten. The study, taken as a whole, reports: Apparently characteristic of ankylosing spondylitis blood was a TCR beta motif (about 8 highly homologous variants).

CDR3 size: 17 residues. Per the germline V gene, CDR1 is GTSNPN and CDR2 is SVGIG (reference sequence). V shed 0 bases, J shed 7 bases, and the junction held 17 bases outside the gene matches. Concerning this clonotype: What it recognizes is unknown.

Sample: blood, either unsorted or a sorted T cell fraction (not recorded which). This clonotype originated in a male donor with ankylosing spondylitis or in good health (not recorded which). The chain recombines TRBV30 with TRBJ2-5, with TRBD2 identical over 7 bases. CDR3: CAWSVLKEVRSGGTQYF. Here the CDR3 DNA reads TGTGCCTGGAGTGTACTCAAGGAGGTTCGATCGGGGGGGACCCAGTACTTC.